The next 3 T cell receptor beta chains were all read from a single sample in a study of blood T cell repertoires in COVID-19. TCRdb keeps only in-frame clones here, not all; method: immunoSEQ multiplex PCR. The sample has roughly 99,000 clones, about 86% seen once. The sequenced sample consisted of peripheral blood. These receptors were collected from a man aged 50 to 60 with COVID-19, enrolled during active disease.

The chain carries TRBV20-1 and TRBJ1-2; D is unresolved. Germline assignment: CDR1 DFQATT and CDR2 SNEGSKA (reference sequence). This CDR3 comprises 9 residues. Deletions cut 8 bases from V and 8 bases from J, with 9 bases between. CDR3 sequence (DNA): TGCAGTCCGGGTGTGGGCTACACCTTC. It is translated as CSPGVGYTF.

The chain is built from TRBV7-8 and TRBJ1-5; D not certain. The germline gives CDR1 SGHVS, CDR2 FQNEAQ. The length of the CDR3 is 14 residues. V was trimmed by 5 bases and J by 0 bases, leaving 8 bases between them. CDR3 region: CASSVSYSNQPQHF. CDR3 coding DNA: TGTGCCAGCAGCGTAAGCTATAGCAATCAGCCCCAGCATTTT.

CDR3 DNA sequence: TGTGCCAGCAGCCAAGGGGGGCTAGCTACAACTAGCACAGATACGCAGTATTTT. This codes for CASSQGGLATTSTDTQYF. The V gene is TRBV3-1 (or the pseudogene TRBV3-2), the J gene TRBJ2-3; the D gene is possibly TRBD1 (6 bases). This CDR3 comprises 18 residues. V shed 1 base and J shed 0 bases, with 17 bases lying between them. Germline loops: CDR1 LGHDT, CDR2 YNNKEL (reference sequence).